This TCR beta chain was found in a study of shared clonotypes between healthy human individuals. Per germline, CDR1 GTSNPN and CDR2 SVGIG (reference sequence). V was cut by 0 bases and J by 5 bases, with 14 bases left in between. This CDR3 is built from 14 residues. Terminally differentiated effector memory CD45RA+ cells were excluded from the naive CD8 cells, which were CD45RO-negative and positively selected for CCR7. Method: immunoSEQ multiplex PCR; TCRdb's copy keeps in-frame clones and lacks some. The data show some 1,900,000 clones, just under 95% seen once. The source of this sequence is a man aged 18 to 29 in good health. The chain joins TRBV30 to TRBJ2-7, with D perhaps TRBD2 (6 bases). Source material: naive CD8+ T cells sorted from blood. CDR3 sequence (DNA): TGTGCCTGGAGTGTAGGGAACGGGGGAAACGAGCAGTACTTC. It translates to CAWSVGNGGNEQYF.